Listed here are 30 T cell receptor beta chains from one sample, sequenced in a study of molecular identifiers for immune sequencing clone quantification. MiXCR was run by TCRdb on the PCR reads, yielding one entry per CDR3 protein. The sample holds 12,000 or so distinct CDR3 sequences, more than 15% seen once. Sequenced sample: naive CD8+ T cells from blood, with Jurkat cell RNA spiked in. The subset: FACS-sorted CD8+CD4-CCR7+CD45RA+ naive T cells. The receptors were sampled from a human donor in good health. Some libraries in this study had Jurkat cell RNA spiked in.

This clonotype was seen many times. The chain uses TRBV12-3 or TRBV12-4 and TRBJ2-5, with a weak D call TRBD2 (5 bases). V was trimmed by 4 bases and J by 5 bases, leaving 17 bases between them. The CDR3 loop spans 15 amino acids. In DNA, the CDR3 is TGTGCCAGCAGTTCCGCCCGGGGTTTCGGGGAGACCCAGTACTTC. This codes for CASSSARGFGETQYF.

This clonotype was recorded a few times. The CDR3 spells CATSDRGLDQPQHF. The CDR3 bases are TGTGCCACCAGTGACCGAGGATTAGATCAGCCCCAGCATTTT. The rearrangement joins TRBV24-1 to TRBJ1-5; D is unclear. CDR3 length: 14 residues. V lost 4 bases and J 5 bases, leaving 11 bases between the germline ends. Germline CDR1 KGHDR, CDR2 SFDVKD.

This clonotype rates as medium-sized. The chain combines TRBV7-9 with TRBJ2-1, with D unresolved. Deletions cut 5 bases from V and 5 bases from J, with 13 bases between. Germline-derived CDR1 and CDR2 are SEHNR and FQNEAQ (reference sequence). The CDR3 totals 14 residues. The CDR3 loop is CASSRPLEDNEQFF. In nucleotides, the CDR3 is TGTGCCAGCAGCCGCCCTCTTGAAGACAATGAGCAGTTCTTC.

By share, this clonotype counts as medium-sized. The chain couples TRBV27 to TRBJ1-5; possible D gene TRBD1, 5 bases. This CDR3 comprises 14 residues. CDR1 and CDR2 from the germline V gene are MNHEY and SMNVEV (reference sequence). Trimming took 5 bases from V and 6 from J, leaving 14 bases between them. This chain's CDR3 is CASSPGGARQPQHF. The CDR3 DNA is TGTGCCAGCAGTCCTGGAGGGGCGCGTCAGCCCCAGCATTTT.

Details on this clonotype: This could be a read error, since a much larger clone is one nucleotide away. In DNA form, the CDR3 reads TGTGCCAGCAGTTTAGGAGCGGGAGCTTGCAATGAGCAGTTCTTC. Protein: CASSLGAGACNEQFF. The chain carries TRBV27 and TRBJ2-1; 8 bases line up with TRBD2. Germline trimming cut 2 bases from V and 6 bases from J; bases unmatched to any gene: 6. Germline assignment: CDR1 MNHEY and CDR2 SMNVEV (reference sequence). The CDR3 spans 15 residues.

This clonotype showed up many times. The chain couples TRBV7-9 to TRBJ2-1; D is ambiguous. CDR1 SEHNR and CDR2 FQNEAQ come from the germline V gene (reference sequence). This CDR3 is 13 amino acids long. V shed 4 bases and J shed 7 bases, with 11 bases lying between them. The CDR3 here is CASSSSPGNEQFF. CDR3 DNA sequence: TGTGCCAGCAGCTCGAGTCCAGGAAATGAGCAGTTCTTC.

Turning to this clonotype: One junction end does not reproduce the germline sequence, and a read error may be involved. The rearrangement uses TRBV12-3 or TRBV12-4 and TRBJ2-6; TRBD1 agrees at 9 bases. CDR3 length: 16 amino acids. The CDR3 spells CAGSFTGGSGANALTF. In DNA form, the CDR3 reads TGTGCCGGCAGTTTCACAGGGGGCTCTGGGGCCAACGCCCTGACTTTC.

This clonotype turned up a few times. CDR3 residues: CASSAVVNTEAFF. The CDR3 DNA is TGTGCCAGCAGTGCAGTGGTGAACACTGAAGCTTTCTTT. The J gene is TRBJ1-1, the V gene TRBV28; D is unresolved. The CDR3 has 13 residues. V gave up 5 bases and J gave up 0 bases, with 7 bases separating them. Germline V CDR1 and CDR2: MDHEN, SYDVKM.

Relative to its sample, this clonotype is medium-sized. CDR3 bases: TGTGCCAGCAGTTTATACACAGTGGGGGCTACCGAAAACATTCAGTACTTC. Its translation: CASSLYTVGATENIQYF. The chain employs TRBV28 and TRBJ2-4, with a weak D call TRBD1 (6 bases). The CDR3 covers 17 residues. V was cut by 1 base and J by 5 bases, with 18 bases left in between. Germline V gives CDR1 MDHEN, CDR2 SYDVKM.

With respect to this clonotype: A much larger clone is a single base away; this may be a read error. The V and J genes are TRBV28 and TRBJ1-1; D remains unclear. Germline CDR1 MDHEN, CDR2 SYDVKM. This CDR3 region has 13 residues. This CDR3 is CASRDNLNSEAFF. CDR3 nucleotide sequence: TGTGCCAGCAGAGACAATCTGAACTCTGAAGCTTTCTTT.

The chain is built from TRBV4-1 and TRBJ1-2; tentative D call: TRBD1 (6 bases). CDR3 length equals 17 residues. V lost 3 bases, J lost 2 bases, and 19 bases lay in between. Germline loops: CDR1 MGHRA, CDR2 YSYEKL. As DNA, the CDR3 is TGCGCCAGCAGCCATGGACAGAGGGGGGCCGGCAACTATGGCTACACCTTC. Its protein is CASSHGQRGAGNYGYTF.

This clonotype rates as medium-sized. This chain uses TRBV7-6 with TRBJ2-7, with 7 bases aligning to TRBD1. The CDR3 consists of 15 residues. Losses at the gene ends were 1 base for V and 1 base for J; bases not matched to a gene: 4. Germline values: CDR1 SGHVS, CDR2 FNYEAQ. This chain's CDR3 is CASSLGQGESYEQYF. DNA for the CDR3: TGTGCCAGCAGCTTAGGACAGGGAGAATCCTACGAGCAGTACTTC.

Comments on this clonotype: This may arise from a read error, as a much more abundant clone is one base away. The chain links TRBV5-3 to TRBJ2-7; 8 bases match TRBD2. TRBV5-3 is an ORF for which the function is uncertain. The ends lost 8 bases at V and 5 bases at J; junction bases unmatched: 6. The CDR3 runs to 12 residues. This CDR3 reads CASSGGFDEQYF. As DNA, the CDR3 is TGTGCCAGCAGCGGGGGTTTTGACGAGCAGTACTTC.

In its sample, this clonotype ranks as medium-sized. The chain joins TRBV7-9 to TRBJ1-3; D perhaps matches TRBD1 (6 bases). Looked up from germline, CDR1 is SEHNR and CDR2 is FQNEAQ (reference sequence). V was pared by 5 bases and J by 0 bases, with 11 bases between. The CDR3 runs 15 residues. CDR3 sequence (DNA): TGTGCCAGCAGCGCGGACAGAAGCTCTGGAAACACCATATATTTT. Translated: CASSADRSSGNTIYF.

This chain uses TRBV19 with TRBJ2-2, with 10 bases fitting TRBD1. Germline V gene lookup returns CDR1 LNHDA and CDR2 SQIVND (reference sequence). This CDR3 is 15 amino acids long. J was trimmed by 6 bases and V by 7 bases; bases with no gene match: 8. The CDR3 sequence is CASKGDRGRPGELFF. The CDR3 DNA reads as TGTGCCAGTAAGGGGGACAGGGGCCGACCCGGGGAGCTGTTTTTT.

This clonotype appeared once. Given a much more abundant clone one base away, this may be a read error. The chain's CDR3 is CVSRSDRASSYEQYF. In DNA form, the CDR3 reads TGTGTCAGCAGGTCTGACAGGGCGAGCTCCTACGAGCAGTACTTC. This sequence joins TRBV28 and TRBJ2-7; 7 bases fit TRBD1. The CDR3 totals 15 residues. Germline CDR1 and CDR2: MDHEN and SYDVKM.

This clonotype occurred many times. The gene calls are TRBV3-1 and TRBJ2-1, with no clear D. The V gene lost 3 bases and the J gene lost 5 bases, with 8 bases spanning the gap. Germline CDR1 reads LGHDT; CDR2 reads YNNKEL (reference sequence). The CDR3 has 13 residues. CDR3 amino acids: CASSHLPNNEQFF. The CDR3 nucleotides are TGTGCCAGCAGCCACCTTCCGAACAATGAGCAGTTCTTC.

This clonotype has only a few counts. V and J are TRBV7-9 and TRBJ2-2, with 7 nucleotides matching TRBD2. V shed 7 bases and J 3 bases; nucleotides not matched to a gene: 5. CDR3 length equals 14 residues. Germline-derived CDR1 and CDR2 are SEHNR and FQNEAQ (reference sequence). CDR3 sequence reads: CASIHGGDTGELFF. The DNA of the CDR3 is TGTGCCAGCATCCATGGGGGGGACACCGGGGAGCTGTTTTTT. The whole variable domain, filled in from reference TRBV7-9 and TRBJ2-2, reads DTGVSQNPRHKITKRGQNVTFRCDPISEHNRLYWYRQTLGQGPEFLTYFQNEAQLEKSRLLSDRFSAERPKGSFSTLEIQRTEQGDSAMYLCASIHGGDTGELFFGEGSRLTVL.

This clonotype has more than one count but fewer than ten. The chain carries TRBV27 and TRBJ2-1; 15 bases fit TRBD2. The germline V gene has CDR1 MNHEY and CDR2 SMNVEV (reference sequence). The length of the CDR3 is 16 residues. Trimming removed 4 bases from V and 4 bases from J; junction bases left unmatched: 2. The CDR3 reads CASSWGTSGGYNEQFF. Written as DNA, the CDR3 is TGTGCCAGCAGTTGGGGGACTAGCGGGGGGTACAATGAGCAGTTCTTC.

In its sample, this clonotype is medium-sized. V is TRBV7-6 and J is TRBJ2-3; D gene uncertain. Germline values: CDR1 SGHVS, CDR2 FNYEAQ. The CDR3 is 17 residues long. Between the trimmed V and J ends, which lost 2 bases and 1 base, there was a span of 16 bases. This CDR3 is CASSLKVSASGTDTQYF. CDR3 bases: TGTGCCAGCAGCTTAAAAGTTTCGGCGTCGGGCACAGATACGCAGTATTTT.

This clonotype was detected many times. The rearrangement joins TRBV6-5 to TRBJ2-7; 7 bases line up with TRBD2. Germline CDR1 MNHEY, CDR2 SVGAGI. After removal of 7 bases from V and 4 bases from J, the junction contained 7 bases not matched to a gene. The CDR3 is 13 residues long. CDR3 in DNA: TGTGCCAGCATTGGCGGGAGTTTTTACGAGCAGTACTTC. Protein: CASIGGSFYEQYF.

In regard to this clonotype: Given a much more abundant clone one base away, this may be a read error. This rearrangement joins TRBV19 to TRBJ1-2; D is unresolved. V was clipped by 3 bases and J by 13 bases, with 12 bases between them. The CDR3 runs 11 residues. Per the germline V gene, CDR1 is LNHDA and CDR2 is SQIVND (reference sequence). The CDR3 DNA follows: TGTGCCAGTAGTATGGGCGTATTATTCACCTTC. Protein product: CASSMGVLFTF.

This clonotype was seen ten or more times. The chain joins TRBV5-3 to TRBJ2-7; the D gene could be TRBD1 or TRBD2 (5 bases each). TRBV5-3 is identified as an open reading frame with a role that is uncertain. With 4 bases removed from V and 1 base from J, the gap between germline ends came to 21 bases. The CDR3 loop spans 17 amino acids. DNA of the CDR3: TGTGCCAGAAGCACGGTCCGGGACCACCACTTTTCCTACGAGCAGTACTTC. It specifies CARSTVRDHHFSYEQYF.

This clonotype appeared a single time. A much larger clone differs by one base, so this may be a read error. The conserved final phenylalanine or tryptophan is absent from the CDR3, which likely points to a read error. V usage is TRBV12-3 or TRBV12-4 and J usage is TRBJ1-4; maybe TRBD1 (5 bases). The germline V and J ends were trimmed by 7 bases and 4 bases, with 16 bases remaining between them. The CDR3 has 15 amino acids. The CDR3: CASTGRAELNEKLFL. DNA for the CDR3: TGTGCCAGCACGGGGCGGGCCGAACTTAATGAAAAACTGTTTTTG.

This clonotype was detected many times. The chain carries TRBV7-9 and TRBJ1-5; 7 nucleotides align to TRBD1. The CDR3 has 14 amino acids. Germline CDR1 and CDR2: SEHNR and FQNEAQ (reference sequence). The V gene end was trimmed by 4 bases and the J gene end by 4 bases; junction bases not matched to a gene: 4. The DNA for the CDR3 is TGTGCCAGCAGCTCCCGGGACAGTAATCAGCCCCAGCATTTT. It is translated as CASSSRDSNQPQHF.

This clonotype has just a few counts. Given a much more abundant clone one base away, this may be a read error. The chain carries TRBV27 and TRBJ1-1; D possibly corresponds to TRBD1 (6 bases). CDR3 length: 13 amino acids. In germline, CDR1 is MNHEY, CDR2 SMNVEV (reference sequence). The CDR3 DNA follows: TGTGCCTGCAGTTTATCGAAAGGGGGTGAAGCTTTCTTT. Translating gives CACSLSKGGEAFF.

By sample share, this clonotype is medium-sized. The V gene is TRBV7-9, the J gene TRBJ2-7; tentative D call: TRBD1 (6 bases). CDR1 and CDR2 (germline): SEHNR, FQNEAQ (reference sequence). This CDR3 spans 12 amino acids. V shed 5 bases and J shed 2 bases, with 7 bases lying between them. In nucleotides, the CDR3 is TGTGCCAGCAGCCCAGGGGCCTACGAGCAGTACTTC. Its translation: CASSPGAYEQYF.

This clonotype was picked up many times. The V gene is TRBV7-9, the J gene TRBJ1-6, with 7 positions matching TRBD1. The CDR3 sequence is 15 residues long. Trimming at V came to 5 bases and at J to 5 bases, leaving 6 bases not matched to a gene. Germline CDR1 and CDR2: SEHNR and FQNEAQ (reference sequence). The CDR3 DNA reads as TGTGCCAGCAGCCCGAACAGGGGAGATAATTCACCCCTCCACTTT. Protein: CASSPNRGDNSPLHF.

A remark on this clonotype: This may be a read error: a much more frequent sequence differs by one nucleotide. The J gene is TRBJ1-1, the V gene TRBV19; D may be TRBD1 (5 bases). The CDR3 contains 13 residues. CDR1 is LNHDA, CDR2 SQIVND, per germline (reference sequence). The CDR3 DNA sequence: TGTACCAGTAGTGGGGGGGGTCGCGCTGAAGCTTTCTTT. Residues: CTSSGGGRAEAFF. Combining the CDR3 with reference TRBV19 and TRBJ1-1 gives the whole variable domain DGGITQSPKYLFRKEGQNVTLSCEQNLNHDAMYWYRQDPGQGLRLIYYSQIVNDFQKGDIAEGYSVSREKKESFPLTVTSAQKNPTAFYLCTSSGGGRAEAFFGQGTRLTVV.

This clonotype is medium-sized within its sample. The rearrangement joins TRBV20-1 to TRBJ2-7; D uncertain. Per germline, CDR1 DFQATT and CDR2 SNEGSKA (reference sequence). The CDR3 has 9 residues. The V gene lost 5 bases and the J gene lost 5 bases, with 4 bases spanning the gap. The CDR3 region has the DNA TGCAGTGCTGAAGACGAGCAGTACTTC. Encoded protein: CSAEDEQYF.